Below, 32 T cell receptor beta chains from the same sample are listed, as sequenced in a study of shared clonotypes between healthy human individuals. Libraries were prepared by immunoSEQ multiplex PCR; TCRdb keeps only in-frame clonotypes and omits some of them. The sample comprises approximately 2.3 million clones, approximately 95% of which are singletons, and 0.35% to 0.5% rests with the top ten. The sequencing input was naive CD4+ T cells from PBMCs. Subset indicated: CD45RA+ positively selected. These receptors were obtained from a man aged 18 to 29 in good health. Some clones in this sample may be carry-over from other donors' samples.

The V and J genes are TRBV7-2 and TRBJ1-4; a possible D gene is TRBD1 (5 bases). V was trimmed by 3 bases and J by 4 bases, leaving 12 bases between them. There are 15 residues in the CDR3. Germline CDR1 is SGHTA and CDR2 is FQGNSA. The CDR3 region is CASSFQGAINEKLFF. CDR3 DNA: TGTGCCAGCAGCTTTCAAGGGGCTATTAATGAAAAACTGTTTTTT.

The chain links TRBV9 to TRBJ2-5; TRBD2 matches at 9 bases. This CDR3 has 15 residues. V shed 0 bases, J shed 6 bases, and the junction held 6 bases outside the gene matches. Germline lookup yields CDR1 SGDLS and CDR2 YYNGEE. CDR3 amino acids: CASSVDPSGTKTQYF. CDR3 sequence (DNA): TGTGCCAGCAGCGTAGACCCTAGCGGGACTAAGACCCAGTACTTC.

This clone is a singleton in its sample. The chain has TRBV5-6 and TRBJ2-7; TRBD1 might be the D (6 bases). The V gene lost 2 bases and the J gene lost 4 bases, with 13 bases spanning the gap. CDR3 size: 14 residues. From germline, CDR1 is SGHDT and CDR2 YYEEEE. The CDR3: CASSFGQGRYEQYF. The CDR3, as DNA: TGTGCCAGCAGCTTTGGGCAGGGGCGGTACGAGCAGTACTTC. Full variable domain (outside the CDR3, taken from reference TRBV5-6 and TRBJ2-7): DAGVTQSPTHLIKTRGQQVTLRCSPKSGHDTVSWYQQALGQGPQFIFQYYEEEERQRGNFPDRFSGHQFPNYSSELNVNALLLGDSALYLCASSFGQGRYEQYFGPGTRLTVT.

The chain employs TRBV5-1 and TRBJ2-5; TRBD2 matches at 12 bases. Germline lookup yields CDR1 SGHRS and CDR2 YFSETQ. V lost 0 bases and J lost 2; bases outside the gene matches: 2. The CDR3 loop spans 16 amino acids. DNA for the CDR3: TGCGCCAGCAGCTTGGTTGGACTAGCGGGGCAAGAGACCCAGTACTTC. This translates into CASSLVGLAGQETQYF.

This sequence joins TRBV7-6 and TRBJ2-1; D is unresolved. The CDR3 covers 15 residues. The germline gives CDR1 SGHVS, CDR2 FNYEAQ. V was cut by 5 bases and J by 0 bases, with 11 bases left in between. The CDR3 DNA reads as TGTGCCAGCAGCCCCTACCCCGGCTCCTACAATGAGCAGTTCTTC. This gives the protein CASSPYPGSYNEQFF. The full variable domain, with the rest looked up from reference TRBV7-6 and TRBJ2-1, is GAGVSQSPRYKVTKRGQDVALRCDPISGHVSLYWYRQALGQGPEFLTYFNYEAQQDKSGLPNDRFSAERPEGSISTLTIQRTEQRDSAMYRCASSPYPGSYNEQFFGPGTRLTVL.

Here the CDR3 reads CASRRTGRAWEGNNEQFF. CDR3 bases: TGTGCCAGCAGGAGGACCGGGAGGGCCTGGGAGGGGAACAATGAGCAGTTCTTC. The rearrangement uses TRBV5-4 and TRBJ2-1; 8 bases align to TRBD2. In germline, CDR1 is SGHNT, CDR2 YYREEE (reference sequence). The junction had 18 bases not matched to a gene; V was cut back by 5 bases and J by 5 bases. The CDR3 extends over 18 amino acids.

In DNA form, the CDR3 reads TGCGCCAGCAGCTTCGGACCGACGAACTATGGCTACACCTTC. Protein: CASSFGPTNYGYTF. J is TRBJ1-2 and V is TRBV5-1; D ambiguous. The CDR3 runs to 14 residues. Germline V gives CDR1 SGHRS, CDR2 YFSETQ. Trimming took 2 bases from V and 2 from J, leaving 10 bases between them.

The rearrangement uses TRBV10-3 and TRBJ2-1; maybe TRBD2 (6 bases). Germline assignment: CDR1 ENHRY and CDR2 SYGVKD. The CDR3 length is 11 residues. The V end lost 6 bases, the J end lost 12 bases, and 12 bases lay between the germline ends. The CDR3 DNA reads TGTGCCATCAGCGTTAGCGGTACGCAGTTCTTC. Translated, it gives CAISVSGTQFF.

Note on this clone: The sample has other DNA sequences that encode this CDR3 too. The chain joins TRBV5-1 to TRBJ2-3; the D gene is possibly TRBD2 (6 bases). This CDR3 is built from 15 residues. The ends were cut back, 3 bases at V and 0 bases at J, with 11 bases in the middle. Per germline, CDR1 SGHRS and CDR2 YFSETQ. The CDR3 is CASSSGTPSTDTQYF. The CDR3 DNA is TGCGCCAGCAGCTCCGGGACTCCAAGCACAGATACGCAGTATTTT.

V usage is TRBV5-1 and J usage is TRBJ2-7; TRBD1 aligns across 9 bases. V shed 1 base, J shed 0 bases, and the junction held 5 bases outside the gene matches. The CDR3 is 16 residues long. Germline CDR1 is SGHRS and CDR2 is YFSETQ. As DNA, the CDR3 is TGCGCCAGCAGCTTGACCGGACAGGGGAGCTCCTACGAGCAGTACTTC. This translates into CASSLTGQGSSYEQYF.

The chain couples TRBV9 to TRBJ2-7, with 13 bases that match TRBD2. The V gene's germline CDR1 is SGDLS and CDR2 YYNGEE. CDR3 size: 16 residues. With V trimmed by 0 bases and J by 5 bases, 5 bases remained unmatched. CDR3: CASSVGLAGGSHEQYF. The CDR3, as DNA: TGTGCCAGCAGCGTAGGACTAGCGGGAGGTTCCCACGAGCAGTACTTC. Together with reference TRBV9 and TRBJ2-7, the CDR3 gives the full variable domain: DSGVTQTPKHLITATGQRVTLRCSPRSGDLSVYWYQQSLDQGLQFLIQYYNGEERAKGNILERFSAQQFPDLHSELNLSSLELGDSALYFCASSVGLAGGSHEQYFGPGTRLTVT.

The rearrangement links TRBV6-1 to TRBJ1-4; no clear D. Germline V gene sequence: CDR1 MNHNS, CDR2 SASEGT. This CDR3 has 13 residues. Trimming shortened V by 8 bases and J by 7 bases, and 14 bases separated the two germline ends. The CDR3 loop is CASSVVSGEKLFF. CDR3 bases: TGTGCCAGCTCGGTAGTCAGTGGTGAAAAACTGTTTTTT.

The chain carries TRBV27 and TRBJ2-1; tentative D call: TRBD2 (6 bases). The germline V gene encodes CDR1 MNHEY and CDR2 SMNVEV (reference sequence). The V end lost 3 bases, the J end lost 9 bases, and 12 bases lay between the germline ends. This CDR3 region has 13 residues. The CDR3 is CASSFPPGGEQFF. DNA for the CDR3: TGTGCCAGCAGTTTTCCCCCCGGGGGTGAGCAGTTCTTC.

V gene TRBV10-2 combines with J gene TRBJ2-1; no clear D gene. V was pared by 4 bases and J by 1 base, with 11 bases between. The CDR3 consists of 15 residues. The germline CDR1 and CDR2 sequences are WSHSY and SAAADI. The CDR3 region is CASSGGPASYNEQFF. CDR3 sequence (DNA): TGCGCCAGCAGTGGAGGCCCCGCATCCTACAATGAGCAGTTCTTC.

This chain's CDR3 is CASSSGTNLRADTQYF. CDR3 nucleotide sequence: TGTGCCAGCAGCTCCGGGACCAACCTTAGGGCAGATACGCAGTATTTT. The chain uses TRBV5-4 and TRBJ2-3, with D tentatively TRBD1 or TRBD2 (5 bases each). Trimming removed 3 bases at V and 4 bases at J, with 18 bases between. The CDR3 spans 16 residues. Germline V gene sequence: CDR1 SGHNT, CDR2 YYREEE (reference sequence).

In its sample, this clone was seen once. The chain uses TRBV5-6 and TRBJ2-3; no clear D. In germline, CDR1 is SGHDT, CDR2 YYEEEE. This CDR3 comprises 16 residues. V was clipped by 6 bases and J by 2 bases, with 19 bases between them. The CDR3 DNA reads TGTGCCAGCAACGTAGGGCCGGGCCAGACCACAGATACGCAGTATTTT. Its protein product is CASNVGPGQTTDTQYF.

This clone showed up just once. V usage is TRBV27 and J usage is TRBJ1-1; TRBD1 agrees at 7 bases. The V gene end was trimmed by 7 bases and the J gene end by 6 bases; junction bases not matched to a gene: 8. The CDR3 totals 13 residues. Germline V gene sequence: CDR1 MNHEY, CDR2 SMNVEV (reference sequence). The CDR3 reads CASKITGAAEAFF. The CDR3 nucleotides are TGTGCCAGCAAAATAACAGGGGCGGCTGAAGCTTTCTTT.

Concerning this clone: Within the sample, other DNA sequences also encode this same CDR3. The V call is TRBV11-3, the J call TRBJ1-1; 8 bases match TRBD1. V lost 3 bases, J lost 1 base, and 1 base stayed unmatched. The CDR3 is 14 amino acids. Germline-derived CDR1 and CDR2 are SGHNT and YENEEA. The CDR3 loop reads CASSFGQGNTEAFF. DNA for the CDR3: TGTGCCAGCAGCTTTGGACAGGGGAACACTGAAGCTTTCTTT. The full variable domain, completed using reference TRBV11-3 and TRBJ1-1, is EAGVVQSPRYKIIEKKQPVAFWCNPISGHNTLYWYLQNLGQGPELLIRYENEEAVDDSQLPKDRFSAERLKGVDSTLKIQPAELGDSAVYLCASSFGQGNTEAFFGQGTRLTVV.

This rearrangement joins TRBV5-1 to TRBJ1-5, with D possibly being TRBD1 (5 bases). CDR1 and CDR2 from the germline V gene are SGHRS and YFSETQ. The CDR3 runs 16 residues. With 4 bases removed from V and 3 bases from J, the gap between germline ends came to 17 bases. For the CDR3, the DNA is TGCGCCAGCAGCCCTCAACCAAGGGGCTACAATCAGCCCCAGCATTTT. This gives the protein CASSPQPRGYNQPQHF.

The rearrangement uses TRBV2 and TRBJ2-7; TRBD1 matches at 11 bases. Losses at the gene ends were 6 bases for V and 6 bases for J; bases not matched to a gene: 7. Looked up from germline, CDR1 is SNHLY and CDR2 is FYNNEI. CDR3 size: 14 residues. CDR3 region: CASSFGGTGGEQYF. CDR3 sequence (DNA): TGTGCCAGCAGCTTCGGGGGGACAGGGGGCGAGCAGTACTTC.

The chain is built from TRBV5-1 and TRBJ2-2; TRBD2 is a possible D gene (6 bases). The germline V gene encodes CDR1 SGHRS and CDR2 YFSETQ. This CDR3 spans 15 amino acids. Trimming took 4 bases from V and 3 from J, leaving 13 bases between them. The CDR3 DNA reads as TGCGCCAGCAGCCCTGGGGGACTCTACACCGGGGAGCTGTTTTTT. Protein sequence: CASSPGGLYTGELFF.

V and J are TRBV7-3 and TRBJ2-7, with D perhaps matching TRBD1 or TRBD2 (5 bases each). This CDR3 contains 14 residues. Germline V CDR1 and CDR2: SGHTA, FQGTGA. The germline V and J ends were trimmed by 5 bases and 5 bases, with 16 bases remaining between them. The DNA of the CDR3 is TGTGCCAGCAGCCCCCGTGGGGGTGTCGACGAGCAGTACTTC. Translation: CASSPRGGVDEQYF. Filled out from reference TRBV7-3 and TRBJ2-7, the complete variable domain reads GAGVSQTPSNKVTEKGKYVELRCDPISGHTALYWYRQSLGQGPEFLIYFQGTGAADDSGLPNDRFFAVRPEGSVSTLKIQRTERGDSAVYLCASSPRGGVDEQYFGPGTRLTVT.

This chain connects TRBV6-1 to TRBJ1-1; no clear D gene. CDR3 length: 13 amino acids. Germline V lookup: CDR1 MNHNS, CDR2 SASEGT. V was shortened by 3 bases and J by 8 bases, with 13 bases between the two germline ends. CDR3 residues: CASSDSVVYEAFF. CDR3 sequence (DNA): TGTGCCAGCAGTGACAGTGTAGTTTACGAAGCTTTCTTT.

Details on this clone: Other DNA sequences in this sample translate to the same CDR3. The chain uses TRBV19 and TRBJ2-5; possibly TRBD1 for D (6 bases). This CDR3 region has 12 residues. The V end was cut by 5 bases, the J end by 5 bases, with 9 bases between. Germline V CDR1 and CDR2: LNHDA, SQIVND (reference sequence). CDR3: CASSVRGETQYF. The CDR3 DNA reads TGTGCCAGTAGTGTTAGGGGGGAGACCCAGTACTTC.

In the case of this clone: The sample carries other DNA sequences with the same CDR3. This chain links TRBV7-3 with TRBJ2-3, with D unresolved. The ends were cut back, 5 bases at V and 5 bases at J, with 8 bases in the middle. The V gene's germline CDR1 is SGHTA and CDR2 FQGTGA. The CDR3 extends over 12 amino acids. The CDR3 nucleotides are TGTGCCAGCAGCCCCTCGGGAGATACGCAGTATTTT. This sequence encodes CASSPSGDTQYF.

The genes are TRBV25-1 and TRBJ2-2, with a possible D match to TRBD1 (6 bases). Trimming cost V 3 bases and J 6 bases, with 14 bases left between them. CDR3 size: 15 residues. The germline gives CDR1 MGHDK, CDR2 SYGVNS. Here the CDR3 reads CASSDLTGSAGELFF. The CDR3 DNA reads TGTGCCAGCAGTGACTTGACAGGCTCAGCCGGGGAGCTGTTTTTT.

The chain recombines TRBV25-1 with TRBJ2-3; a possible D gene is TRBD2 (7 bases). Trimming cost V 6 bases and J 0 bases, with 16 bases left between them. This CDR3 region has 16 residues. Germline V lookup: CDR1 MGHDK, CDR2 SYGVNS. The DNA for the CDR3 is TGTGCCAGCAGCGATGGGGGGGCGCTGAGCACAGATACGCAGTATTTT. Its protein product is CASSDGGALSTDTQYF. The complete variable domain, with remaining parts taken from reference TRBV25-1 and TRBJ2-3, reads EADIYQTPRYLVIGTGKKITLECSQTMGHDKMYWYQQDPGMELHLIHYSYGVNSTEKGDLSSESTVSRIRTEHFPLTLESARPSHTSQYLCASSDGGALSTDTQYFGPGTRLTVL.

The chain links TRBV4-1 to TRBJ2-2; the match to TRBD2 covers 11 bases. V gave up 0 bases and J gave up 6 bases; unmatched junction bases: 9. Germline CDR1 and CDR2: MGHRA and YSYEKL. This CDR3 has 18 residues. CDR3 amino acids: CASSQDRLAGGPSGELFF. The CDR3 region has the DNA TGCGCCAGCAGCCAAGATAGGTTAGCGGGAGGGCCCTCCGGGGAGCTGTTTTTT.

The chain couples TRBV5-1 to TRBJ2-1; D might be TRBD1 or TRBD2, each matching 6 bases. Germline lookup yields CDR1 SGHRS and CDR2 YFSETQ. CDR3 size: 18 residues. Trimming left V 2 bases short and J 1 base short, with 19 bases between. CDR3 sequence (DNA): TGCGCCAGCAGCTTCCCCCCGCCCGGGGGCAGTTCCTACAATGAGCAGTTCTTC. Protein product: CASSFPPPGGSSYNEQFF.

The table lists this clone with a count of one. V usage is TRBV6-5 and J usage is TRBJ1-4, with D unclear. The CDR3 length is 14 residues. Germline CDR1 and CDR2: MNHEY and SVGAGI. V was clipped by 6 bases and J by 3 bases, with 11 bases between them. CDR3 sequence (DNA): TGTGCCAGCAGAGAAGGGCAGTCTAATGAAAAACTGTTTTTT. Encoded protein: CASREGQSNEKLFF.

A remark on this clone: This specimen includes other DNA sequences encoding the same CDR3. This chain joins TRBV6-5 and TRBJ1-5; TRBD1 agrees at 11 bases. Trimming took 6 bases from V and 1 from J; bases not matched to a gene: 2. The V gene's germline CDR1 is MNHEY and CDR2 SVGAGI. The CDR3 loop spans 15 amino acids. CDR3 nucleotide sequence: TGTGCCAGCAGAGGACAGGGGGCGAGCAATCAGCCCCAGCATTTT. It yields the protein CASRGQGASNQPQHF.

V and J are TRBV10-3 and TRBJ2-2; 13 bases line up with TRBD2. With 5 bases clipped from V and 0 bases from J, the junction kept 0 bases outside the gene matches. The CDR3 length is 16 residues. Germline V gene lookup returns CDR1 ENHRY and CDR2 SYGVKD. The CDR3 DNA sequence: TGTGCCATCAGTACTAGCGGGAGGGCGAACACCGGGGAGCTGTTTTTT. Translation: CAISTSGRANTGELFF.